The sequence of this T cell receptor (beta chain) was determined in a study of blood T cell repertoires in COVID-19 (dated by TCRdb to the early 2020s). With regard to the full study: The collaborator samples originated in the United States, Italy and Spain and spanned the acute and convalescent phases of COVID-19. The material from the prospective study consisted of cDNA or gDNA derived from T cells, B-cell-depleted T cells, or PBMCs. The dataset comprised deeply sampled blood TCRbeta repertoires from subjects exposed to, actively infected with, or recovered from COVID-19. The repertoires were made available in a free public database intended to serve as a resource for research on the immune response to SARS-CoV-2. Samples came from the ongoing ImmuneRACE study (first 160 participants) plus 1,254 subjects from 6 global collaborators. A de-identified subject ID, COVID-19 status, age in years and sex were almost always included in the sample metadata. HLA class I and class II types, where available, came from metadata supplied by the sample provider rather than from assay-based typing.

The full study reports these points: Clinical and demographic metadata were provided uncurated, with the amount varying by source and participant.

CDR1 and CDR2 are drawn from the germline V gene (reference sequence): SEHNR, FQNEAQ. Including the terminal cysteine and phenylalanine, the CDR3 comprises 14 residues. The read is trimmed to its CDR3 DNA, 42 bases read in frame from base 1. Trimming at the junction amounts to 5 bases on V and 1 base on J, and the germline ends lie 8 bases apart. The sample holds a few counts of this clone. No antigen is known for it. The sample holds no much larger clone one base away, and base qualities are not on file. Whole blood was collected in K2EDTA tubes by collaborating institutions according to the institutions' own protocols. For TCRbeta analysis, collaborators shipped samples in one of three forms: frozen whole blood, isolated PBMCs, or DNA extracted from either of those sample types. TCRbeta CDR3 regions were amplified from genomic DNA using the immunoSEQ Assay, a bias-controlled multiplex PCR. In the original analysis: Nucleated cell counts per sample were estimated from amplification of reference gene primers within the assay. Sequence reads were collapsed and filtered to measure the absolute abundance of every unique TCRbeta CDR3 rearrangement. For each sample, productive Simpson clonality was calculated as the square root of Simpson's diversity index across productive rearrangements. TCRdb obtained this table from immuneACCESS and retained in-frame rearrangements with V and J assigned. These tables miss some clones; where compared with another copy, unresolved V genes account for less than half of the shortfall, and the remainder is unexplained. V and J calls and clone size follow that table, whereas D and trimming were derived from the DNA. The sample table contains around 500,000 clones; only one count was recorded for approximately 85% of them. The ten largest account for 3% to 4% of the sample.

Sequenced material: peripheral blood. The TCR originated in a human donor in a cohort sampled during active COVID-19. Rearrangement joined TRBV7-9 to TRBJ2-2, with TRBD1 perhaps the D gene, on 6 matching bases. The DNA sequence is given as TGTGCCAGCAGCAAGACAGGGAACACCGGGGAGCTGTTTTTT. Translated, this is CASSKTGNTGELFF. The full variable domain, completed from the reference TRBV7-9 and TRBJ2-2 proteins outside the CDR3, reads DTGVSQNPRHKITKRGQNVTFRCDPISEHNRLYWYRQTLGQGPEFLTYFQNEAQLEKSRLLSDRFSAERPKGSFSTLEIQRTEQGDSAMYLCASSKTGNTGELFFGEGSRLTVL.